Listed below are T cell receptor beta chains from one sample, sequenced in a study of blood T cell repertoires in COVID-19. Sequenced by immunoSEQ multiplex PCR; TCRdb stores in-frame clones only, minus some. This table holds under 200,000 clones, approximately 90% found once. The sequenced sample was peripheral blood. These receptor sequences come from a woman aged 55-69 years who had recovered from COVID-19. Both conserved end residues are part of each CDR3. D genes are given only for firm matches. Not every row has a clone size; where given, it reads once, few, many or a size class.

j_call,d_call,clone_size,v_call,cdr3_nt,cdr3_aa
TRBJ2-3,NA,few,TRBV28,TGTGCCAGCAGTCTTACTAGCTCGGAGCAGTATTTT,CASSLTSSEQYF
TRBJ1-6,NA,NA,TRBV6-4,TGTGCCAGCAGTCAACAGGAGTTCAATTCACCCCTCCACTTT,CASSQQEFNSPLHF
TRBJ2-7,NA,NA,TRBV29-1,TGCAGCGTTGGAACGGGTGCCTACGAGCAGTACTTC,CSVGTGAYEQYF
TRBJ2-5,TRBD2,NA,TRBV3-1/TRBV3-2,TGTGCCAGCAACCGCGGGGGGGCAGGAGAGACCCAGTACTTC,CASNRGGAGETQYF
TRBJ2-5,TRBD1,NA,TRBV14,TGTGCCAGCAGCCAAGATCGGGACAGGGGGCTCCAAGAGACCCAGTACTTC,CASSQDRDRGLQETQYF
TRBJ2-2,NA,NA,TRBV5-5,TGTGCCAGCCGACTCGACCCGAACACCGGGGAGCTGTTTTTT,CASRLDPNTGELFF
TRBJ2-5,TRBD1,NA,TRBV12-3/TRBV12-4,TGTGCCAGCAGCAGGGGGCGCGGTGAGACCCAGTACTTC,CASSRGRGETQYF
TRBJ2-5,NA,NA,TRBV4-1,TGCGCCAGCAGCCTCGATAGCGGCGGGGAGACCCAGTACTTC,CASSLDSGGETQYF
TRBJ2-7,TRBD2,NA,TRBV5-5,TGTGCCAGCAGCTTGAGCGGGGTAGGCTACGAGCAGTACTTC,CASSLSGVGYEQYF
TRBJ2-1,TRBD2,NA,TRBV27,TGTGCCAGCAGTAGAGGGACTAGCGGGGGGGCGTCTAGCTCCTACAATGAGCAGTTCTTC,CASSRGTSGGASSSYNEQFF
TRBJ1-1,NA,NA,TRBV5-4,TGTGCCAGCAGCTACCGGGACAAGAACACTGAAGCTTTCTTT,CASSYRDKNTEAFF
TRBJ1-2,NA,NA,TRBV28,TGTGCCAGCAGTTTAAAGGGGGAGAGTGGCTACACCTTC,CASSLKGESGYTF
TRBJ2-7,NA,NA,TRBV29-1,TGCAGCGTGACAGCGAACCCCTACGAGCAGTACTTC,CSVTANPYEQYF
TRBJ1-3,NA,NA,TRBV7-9,TGTGCCAGCAGCTTAGCGGGCAGAGGAAACACCATATATTTT,CASSLAGRGNTIYF
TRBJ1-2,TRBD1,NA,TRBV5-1,TGCGCCAGCAGCCCCCGGGACAGGGGAGGAGGCTACACCTTC,CASSPRDRGGGYTF
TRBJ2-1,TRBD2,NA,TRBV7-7,TGTGCTAGCAGCTTATCACTAGCGATAAACTACAATGAGCAGTTCTTC,CASSLSLAINYNEQFF
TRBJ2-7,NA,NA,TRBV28,TGTGCCAGCGATGCAAGGGGCAACGAGCAGTACTTC,CASDARGNEQYF
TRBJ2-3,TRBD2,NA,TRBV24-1,TGTGCCACCAGTGACCCCAGCGGGGGGGCCTATACGCAGTATTTT,CATSDPSGGAYTQYF
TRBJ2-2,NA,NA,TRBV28,TGTGCCAGTCATAGTAACACCGGGGAGCTGTTTTTT,CASHSNTGELFF
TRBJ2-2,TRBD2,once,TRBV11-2,TGTGCCAGCAGCTCCGGGACTAGCGGGGTCTCTGGGGAGCTGTTTTTT,CASSSGTSGVSGELFF
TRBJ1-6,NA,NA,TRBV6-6,TGTGCCAGCAGCCCACCGGGTAATTCACCCCTCCACTTT,CASSPPGNSPLHF
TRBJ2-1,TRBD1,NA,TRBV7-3,TGTGCCAGCAGCCTTGGACAGGGGATGTCCTACAATGAGCAGTTCTTC,CASSLGQGMSYNEQFF
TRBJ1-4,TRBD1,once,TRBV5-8,TGTGCCAGCAGTTCAACCGGGACAGGGGAAGAAAAACTGTTTTTT,CASSSTGTGEEKLFF
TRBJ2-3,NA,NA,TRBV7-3,TGTGCCAGCTCCATGGCAGGGGCAGATACGCAGTATTTT,CASSMAGADTQYF
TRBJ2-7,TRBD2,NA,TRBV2,TGTGCCAGCAGTGTTGGGAGGGGCTACGAGCAGTACTTC,CASSVGRGYEQYF
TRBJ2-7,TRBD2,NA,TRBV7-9,TGTGCCAGCGTTCCCCGGGGGGGTAGCTCCTACGAGCAGTACTTC,CASVPRGGSSYEQYF
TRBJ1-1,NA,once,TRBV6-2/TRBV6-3,TGTGCCAGCAGTTCTCGGACACCGAACACTGAAGCTTTCTTT,CASSSRTPNTEAFF
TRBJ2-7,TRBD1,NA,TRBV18,TGTGCCAGCTCACCACGGACAGGGGACGAGCAGTACTTC,CASSPRTGDEQYF
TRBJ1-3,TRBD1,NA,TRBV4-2,TGTGCCAGCAGCCAGAGCGGGACAGGGGGGGGAAACACCATATATTTT,CASSQSGTGGGNTIYF
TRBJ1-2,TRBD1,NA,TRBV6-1,TGTGCCAGCAGTGAAGCCTCGGGACAGGCGTTCCGCGGTGGCTACACCTTC,CASSEASGQAFRGGYTF
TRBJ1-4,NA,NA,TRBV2,TGTGCCAGCAGCGGGGACACACGCGAAAAACTGTTTTTT,CASSGDTREKLFF
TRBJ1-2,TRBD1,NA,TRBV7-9,TGTGCCAGCAGCTTAGGACAGGGAAGGAACTATGGCTACACCTTC,CASSLGQGRNYGYTF
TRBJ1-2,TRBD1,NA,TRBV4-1,TGCGCCAGCAGCCAAAATCGGGCAGGGGGCTATGGCTACACCTTC,CASSQNRAGGYGYTF
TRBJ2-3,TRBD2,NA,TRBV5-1,TGCGCCAGCAGCCCATCTAGCGGGGGGAACCCTAGCACAGATACGCAGTATTTT,CASSPSSGGNPSTDTQYF
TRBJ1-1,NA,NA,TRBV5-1,TGCGCCAGCAGCTTGATTCCGGGTAACACTGAAGCTTTCTTT,CASSLIPGNTEAFF
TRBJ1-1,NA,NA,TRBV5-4,TGTGCCAGCAGCAGGGGAGGGGAATACACTGAAGCTTTCTTT,CASSRGGEYTEAFF
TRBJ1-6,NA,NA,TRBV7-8,TGTGCCAGCAGCCCCAGGGGCCCGTCCTATAATTCACCCCTCCACTTT,CASSPRGPSYNSPLHF
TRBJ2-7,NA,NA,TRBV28,TGTGCCAGCAGTTCCCAGGGGACGGACCGCTCCGAGCAGTACTTC,CASSSQGTDRSEQYF
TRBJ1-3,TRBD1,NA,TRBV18,TGTGCCAGCTCACCTACCGCGCCGGGACAGGGTTTCTCAAACACCATATATTTT,CASSPTAPGQGFSNTIYF
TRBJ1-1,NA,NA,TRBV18,TGTGCCAGCTCACCGAGGGAGAAGACCACTGAAGCTTTCTTT,CASSPREKTTEAFF
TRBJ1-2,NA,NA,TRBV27,TGTGCCAGCAGTCTACAGGGATCTTATGGCTACACCTTC,CASSLQGSYGYTF
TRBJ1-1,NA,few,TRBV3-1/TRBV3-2,TGTGCCAGCAGCCAATGGGGAGGGAACACTGAAGCTTTCTTT,CASSQWGGNTEAFF
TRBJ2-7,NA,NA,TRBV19,TGTGCCACCTCGTATAGGGCAGGGTACGAGCAGTACTTC,CATSYRAGYEQYF
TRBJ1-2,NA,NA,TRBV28,TGTGCCAGCAGTACCCCGACAGGTGGCTACACCTTC,CASSTPTGGYTF
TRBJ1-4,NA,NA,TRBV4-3,TGCGCCAGCAGCCAAGGCCGGGTACGGGAAAAACTGTTTTTT,CASSQGRVREKLFF
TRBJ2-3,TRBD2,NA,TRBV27,TGTGCCAGCAGTTCCCCGGGGGGGCGGACAGATACGCAGTATTTT,CASSSPGGRTDTQYF